These 3 T cell receptor beta chains originate from one sample sequenced in a study of beta chain features in type 1 diabetes. Reverse transcribing all isolated RNA meant expressed TCRB transcripts were sequenced. Data came from immunoSEQ multiplex PCR; TCRdb stores just in-frame clones and leaves some out. The table lists 400,000 to 450,000 clones, roughly 13% of them singletons. The sequenced sample consisted of naive CD4+ T cells from blood. These receptors originate from a man in his thirties or forties in good health.

Turning to this clone: The same CDR3 arises from other DNA sequences in this sample as well. This chain connects TRBV7-2 to TRBJ2-7; D may correspond to TRBD1 or TRBD2 (6 bases each). V lost 4 bases and J lost 4, with 11 bases in between. CDR1 and CDR2 from the germline V gene are SGHTA and FQGNSA. The CDR3 is 13 amino acids. CDR3 loop: CASSWGAGYEQYF. As DNA, the CDR3 is TGTGCCAGCAGCTGGGGGGCTGGGTACGAGCAGTACTTC.

The chain recombines TRBV7-2 with TRBJ2-1; D call uncertain. Trimming stripped 2 bases from V and 7 bases from J, with 12 bases between. The germline V gene has CDR1 SGHTA and CDR2 FQGNSA. The CDR3 runs to 14 residues. The CDR3 DNA sequence: TGTGCCAGCAGCTTATTCGCCCCCGAGAATGAGCAGTTCTTC. Amino acids: CASSLFAPENEQFF. The full variable domain, in which reference TRBV7-2 and TRBJ2-1 provide the parts outside the CDR3, is GAGVSQSPSNKVTEKGKDVELRCDPISGHTALYWYRQSLGQGLEFLIYFQGNSAPDKSGLPSDRFSAERTGGSVSTLTIQRTQQEDSAVYLCASSLFAPENEQFFGPGTRLTVL.

The chain recombines TRBV29-1 with TRBJ1-1, with unresolved D. The CDR3 runs 9 residues. V lost 3 bases and J 10 bases, leaving 6 bases between the germline ends. Germline V lookup: CDR1 SQVTM, CDR2 ANQGSEA. The CDR3 DNA sequence: TGCAGCGTTGATGACGGAGCTTTCTTT. It yields the protein CSVDDGAFF.